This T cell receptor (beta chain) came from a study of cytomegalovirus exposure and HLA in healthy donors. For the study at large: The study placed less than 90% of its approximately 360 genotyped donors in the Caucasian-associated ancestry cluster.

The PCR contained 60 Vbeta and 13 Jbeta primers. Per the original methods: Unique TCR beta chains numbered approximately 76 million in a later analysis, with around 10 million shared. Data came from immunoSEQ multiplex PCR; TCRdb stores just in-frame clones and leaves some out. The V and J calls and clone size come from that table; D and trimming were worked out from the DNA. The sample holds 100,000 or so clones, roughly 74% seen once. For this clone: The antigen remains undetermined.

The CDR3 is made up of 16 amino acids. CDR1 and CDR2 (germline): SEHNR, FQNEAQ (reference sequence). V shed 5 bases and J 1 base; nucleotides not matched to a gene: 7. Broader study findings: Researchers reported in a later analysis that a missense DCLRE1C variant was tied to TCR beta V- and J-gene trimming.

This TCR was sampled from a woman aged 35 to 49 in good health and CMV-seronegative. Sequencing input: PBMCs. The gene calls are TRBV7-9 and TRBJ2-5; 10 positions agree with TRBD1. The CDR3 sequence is CASSPSGTGAQETQYF. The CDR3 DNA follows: TGTGCCAGCAGCCCTTCCGGGACAGGGGCCCAAGAGACCCAGTACTTC.